There are many counts of the clone carrying this TCR beta chain. Its matching antigen is unknown. The data are from a study of human T cells and chemical hapten exposure. Points from the study as a whole: Once DPC sensitization occurred, TCRs above 1 in 1000 frequency showed no change. It should be noted that donors had alopecia, so their immune response may differ from healthy people's.

The sample's time point: pre-sensitization, week 0. Treatment indicated: therapeutic diphenylcyclopropenone sensitization with weekly scalp DPC. V was cut by 4 bases and J by 5 bases, with 5 bases left in between. CDR1 SQVTM and CDR2 ANQGSEA come from the germline V gene. This CDR3 comprises 11 residues. In the original analysis: TCRs per sample had a median of approximately 98,000 and ranged from about 23,224 to 700,000. MiXCR, run by TCRdb on the RACE reads, gives a single entry per CDR3 protein. Here the V and J calls rest on TCRdb's processing, not on the authors' analysis. Here the sample spans around 380,000 distinct CDR3 sequences, about 5.4% being singletons.

The chain recombines TRBV29-1 with TRBJ2-2; D not certain. The sequence was collected from a woman younger than 35 with alopecia areata. Some clones in this sample may be carry-over from other donors' samples. This sample comprised whole blood, obtained in connection with sensitization to the hapten diphenylcyclopropenone (DPC). CDR3 nucleotide sequence: TGCAGCGTTGTCGGGACCGGGGAGCTGTTTTTT. Its translation: CSVVGTGELFF.